This entry is about one T cell receptor (beta chain). The data originate from a study of cytomegalovirus exposure and HLA in healthy donors. The V gene end was trimmed by 5 bases and the J gene end by 8 bases; junction bases not matched to a gene: 6. CDR3 length equals 14 residues. CDR1 and CDR2 from the germline V gene are LGHNA and YNFKEQ. The repertoire was sequenced with immunoSEQ multiplex PCR; TCRdb's copy has only in-frame clones and lacks some. The profile shows around 70,000 clones, over 85% of them singletons. The sequence was obtained from a man younger than 30 in good health and CMV-seropositive. This rearrangement joins TRBV4-2 to TRBJ2-3; 11 nucleotides agree with TRBD2. Material: PBMCs. CDR3 sequence: CASSGATSGTTQYF. For the CDR3, the DNA is TGTGCCAGCAGCGGGGCGACTAGCGGGACTACGCAGTATTTT.